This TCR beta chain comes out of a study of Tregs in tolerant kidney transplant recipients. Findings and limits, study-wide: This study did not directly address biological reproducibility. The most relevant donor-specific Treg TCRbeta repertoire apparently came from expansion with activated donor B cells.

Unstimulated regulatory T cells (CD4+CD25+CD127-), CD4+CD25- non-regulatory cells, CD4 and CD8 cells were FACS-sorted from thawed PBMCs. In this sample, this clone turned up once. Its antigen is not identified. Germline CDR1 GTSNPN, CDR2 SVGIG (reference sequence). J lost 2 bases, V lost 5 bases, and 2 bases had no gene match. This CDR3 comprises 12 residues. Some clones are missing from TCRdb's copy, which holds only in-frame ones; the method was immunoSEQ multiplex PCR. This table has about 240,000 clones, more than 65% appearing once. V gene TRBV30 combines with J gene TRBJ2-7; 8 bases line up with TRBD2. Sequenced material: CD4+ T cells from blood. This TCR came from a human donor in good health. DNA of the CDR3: TGTGCCTGGGAGCGGGAGCCCTACGAGCAGTACTTC. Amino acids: CAWEREPYEQYF.